The entry below gives a single T cell receptor (beta chain) sequence along with its context. Its specificity is unknown. Both 60 Vbeta primers and 13 Jbeta primers went into the PCR. Produced via immunoSEQ multiplex PCR; TCRdb's table is partial and in-frame only. The data show more than 140,000 clones, roughly 75% seen once. Between the trimmed V and J ends, which lost 7 bases and 0 bases, there was a span of 7 bases. Germline V gives CDR1 MNHNY, CDR2 SVGAGI (reference sequence). This CDR3 has 12 residues. The data stem from a study of cytomegalovirus exposure and HLA in healthy donors. Study-level findings and limits: Researchers reported in a later analysis that a missense DCLRE1C variant was tied to TCR beta V- and J-gene trimming.

The TCR was taken from a middle-aged man in good health and CMV-seronegative. Input material: PBMCs. This rearrangement joins TRBV6-6 to TRBJ2-7; D gene ambiguous. CDR3 sequence reads: CASKQSSYEQYF. The CDR3 bases are TGTGCCAGCAAGCAAAGCTCCTACGAGCAGTACTTC.